The clone carrying this TCR beta chain was detected a few times. This sample stems from a study of blood T cell repertoires in COVID-19. The method was immunoSEQ multiplex PCR; TCRdb's version includes in-frame clones alone and lacks a portion of them. The sample includes about 210,000 clones, about 89% of them seen just once. V lost 3 bases and J lost 6, with 15 bases in between. Per the germline V gene, CDR1 is LNHDA and CDR2 is SQIVND (reference sequence). The CDR3 contains 15 residues. V gene TRBV19 combines with J gene TRBJ1-5, with D maybe TRBD1 (5 bases). This TCR came from a woman aged 18-29 years who had recovered from COVID-19. The sequencing input was PBMCs or T cells enriched from blood (not recorded which). DNA for the CDR3: TGTGCCAGTAGTATTATCCAGGGCGGCGTTCAGCCCCAGCATTTT. It specifies CASSIIQGGVQPQHF.